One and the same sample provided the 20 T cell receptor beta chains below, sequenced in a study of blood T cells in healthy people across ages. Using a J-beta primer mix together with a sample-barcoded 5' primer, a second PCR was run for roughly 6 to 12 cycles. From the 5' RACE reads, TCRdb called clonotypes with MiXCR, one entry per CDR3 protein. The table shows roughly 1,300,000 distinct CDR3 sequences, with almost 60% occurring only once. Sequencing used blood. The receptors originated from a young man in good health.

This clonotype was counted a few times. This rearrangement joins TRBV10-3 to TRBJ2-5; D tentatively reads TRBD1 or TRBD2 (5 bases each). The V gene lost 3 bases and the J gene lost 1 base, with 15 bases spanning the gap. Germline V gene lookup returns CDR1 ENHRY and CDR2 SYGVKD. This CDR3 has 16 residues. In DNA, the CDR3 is TGTGCCATCAGTGAACCCTGGGACGTTGGCCAAGAGACCCAGTACTTC. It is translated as CAISEPWDVGQETQYF.

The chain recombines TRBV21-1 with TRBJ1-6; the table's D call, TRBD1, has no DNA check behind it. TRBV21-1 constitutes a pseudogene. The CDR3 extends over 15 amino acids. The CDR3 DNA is TGTGCCAGCAGCAATGGGGCATGGCGGAATTCACCCCTCCACTTT. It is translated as CASSNGAWRNSPLHF.

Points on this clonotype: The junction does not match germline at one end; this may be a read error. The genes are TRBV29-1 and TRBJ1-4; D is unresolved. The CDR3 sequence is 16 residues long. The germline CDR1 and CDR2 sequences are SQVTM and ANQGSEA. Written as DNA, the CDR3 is TGCAGCGTTGAAGATCTTGGGGAGGATTCTAATGAAGAACTGTTTTTT. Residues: CSVEDLGEDSNEELFF.

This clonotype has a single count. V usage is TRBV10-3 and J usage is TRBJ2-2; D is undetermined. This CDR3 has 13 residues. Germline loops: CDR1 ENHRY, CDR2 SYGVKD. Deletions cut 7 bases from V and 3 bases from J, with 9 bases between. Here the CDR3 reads CAITLVHTGELFF. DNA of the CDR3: TGTGCCATCACTCTAGTACACACCGGGGAGCTGTTTTTT.

The chain's CDR3 is CSARAWTVYEQYF. The CDR3 DNA sequence: TGCAGTGCTAGAGCTTGGACAGTCTACGAGCAGTACTTC. The chain recombines TRBV20-1 with TRBJ2-7; possible D gene TRBD1, 6 bases. Germline V lookup: CDR1 DFQATT, CDR2 SNEGSKA (reference sequence). The CDR3 runs to 13 residues. V lost 1 base and J lost 3, with 10 bases in between.

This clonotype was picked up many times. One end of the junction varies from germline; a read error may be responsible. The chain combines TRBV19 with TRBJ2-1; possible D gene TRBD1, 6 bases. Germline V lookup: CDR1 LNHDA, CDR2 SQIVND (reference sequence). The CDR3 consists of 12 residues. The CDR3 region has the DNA TGCGCCAGCAGCATAGGGGGTAATGAGCAGTTCTTC. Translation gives CASSIGGNEQFF.

CDR3 region: CASSTSSGHPYNEQFF. The CDR3, as DNA: TGCGCCAGCAGCACCTCTAGCGGACATCCCTACAATGAGCAGTTCTTC. This chain connects TRBV5-1 to TRBJ2-1; 7 bases map to TRBD2. The CDR3 has 16 residues. V was clipped by 4 bases and J by 2 bases; unmatched bases: 9. Germline CDR1 SGHRS, CDR2 YFSETQ. Filled out from reference TRBV5-1 and TRBJ2-1, the complete variable domain reads KAGVTQTPRYLIKTRGQQVTLSCSPISGHRSVSWYQQTPGQGLQFLFEYFSETQRNKGNFPGRFSGRQFSNSRSEMNVSTLELGDSALYLCASSTSSGHPYNEQFFGPGTRLTVL.

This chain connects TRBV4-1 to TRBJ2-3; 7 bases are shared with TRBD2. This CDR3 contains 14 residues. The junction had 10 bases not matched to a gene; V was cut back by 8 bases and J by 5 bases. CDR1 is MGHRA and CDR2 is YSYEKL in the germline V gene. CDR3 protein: CASGAGDMIDTQYF. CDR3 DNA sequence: TGCGCCAGCGGGGCGGGAGATATGATAGATACGCAGTATTTT.

The CDR3 DNA sequence: TGTGCCAGCAGTAGTCCACGGACAGAACCACAAGAGACCCAGTTCTTC. This encodes CASSSPRTEPQETQFF. V gene TRBV28 combines with J gene TRBJ2-5, with D maybe TRBD1 (6 bases). Matching the DNA end better, TRBJ2-1 makes the J call doubtful. This CDR3 contains 16 residues. Germline V CDR1 and CDR2: MDHEN, SYDVKM.

DNA for the CDR3: TGTGCCAGCAGTTTTCCAGCGGGTGGCACAGATACGCAGTATTTT. Amino acid sequence: CASSFPAGGTDTQYF. This chain connects TRBV12-3 or TRBV12-4 to TRBJ2-3, with D tentatively TRBD2 (6 bases). CDR3 length: 15 amino acids. The V end was cut by 3 bases, the J end by 1 base, with 11 bases between.

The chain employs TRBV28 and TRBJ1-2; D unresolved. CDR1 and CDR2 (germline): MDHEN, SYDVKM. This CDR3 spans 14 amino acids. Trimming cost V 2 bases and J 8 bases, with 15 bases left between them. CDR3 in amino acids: CASSLNGRVKGYTF. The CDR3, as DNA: TGTGCCAGCAGTTTAAACGGGAGGGTGAAAGGCTACACCTTC.

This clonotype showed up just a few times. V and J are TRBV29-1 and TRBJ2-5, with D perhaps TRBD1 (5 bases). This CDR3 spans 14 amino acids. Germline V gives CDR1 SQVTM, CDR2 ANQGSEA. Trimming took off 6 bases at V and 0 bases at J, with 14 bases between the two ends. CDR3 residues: CSVPTEGYQETQYF. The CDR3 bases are TGCAGCGTCCCGACAGAAGGGTACCAAGAGACCCAGTACTTC.

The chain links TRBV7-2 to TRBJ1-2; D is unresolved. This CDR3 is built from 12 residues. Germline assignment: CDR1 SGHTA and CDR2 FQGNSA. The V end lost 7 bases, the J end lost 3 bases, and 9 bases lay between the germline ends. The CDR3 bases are TGTGCCAGCAACAACCGCGACTATGGCTACACCTTC. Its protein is CASNNRDYGYTF.

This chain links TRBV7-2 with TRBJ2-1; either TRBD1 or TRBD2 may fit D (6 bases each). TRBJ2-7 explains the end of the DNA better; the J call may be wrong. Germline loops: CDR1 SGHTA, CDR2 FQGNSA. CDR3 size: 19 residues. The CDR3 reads CASRRGNYQGGLSYNEQYF. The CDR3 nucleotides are TGTGCCAGCAGACGTGGGAACTACCAAGGGGGGCTCTCCTACAATGAGCAGTACTTC.

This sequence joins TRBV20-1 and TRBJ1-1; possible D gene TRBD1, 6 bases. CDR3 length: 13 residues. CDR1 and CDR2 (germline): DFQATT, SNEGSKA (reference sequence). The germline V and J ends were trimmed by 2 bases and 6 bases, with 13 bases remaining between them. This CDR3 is CSARQGTRSEAFF. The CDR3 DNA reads TGCAGTGCTAGACAGGGGACTCGATCTGAAGCTTTCTTT.

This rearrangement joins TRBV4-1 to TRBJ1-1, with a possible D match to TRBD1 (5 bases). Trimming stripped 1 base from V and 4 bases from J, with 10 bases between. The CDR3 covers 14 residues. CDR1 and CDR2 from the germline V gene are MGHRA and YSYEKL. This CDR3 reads CASSQGQFGTEAFF. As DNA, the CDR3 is TGCGCCAGCAGCCAAGGACAGTTTGGCACTGAAGCTTTCTTT.

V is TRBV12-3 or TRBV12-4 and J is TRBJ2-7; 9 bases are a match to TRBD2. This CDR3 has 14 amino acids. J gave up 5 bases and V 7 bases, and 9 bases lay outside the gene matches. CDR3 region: CASTPGLAYNEQYF. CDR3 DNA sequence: TGTGCCAGCACCCCGGGACTAGCATACAACGAGCAGTACTTC.

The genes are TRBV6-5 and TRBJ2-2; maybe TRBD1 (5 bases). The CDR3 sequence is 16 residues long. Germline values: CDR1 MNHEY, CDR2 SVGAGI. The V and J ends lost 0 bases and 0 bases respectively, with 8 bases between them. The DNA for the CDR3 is TGTGCCAGCAGTTACTCCTGGGGCCCGAACACCGGGGAGCTGTTTTTT. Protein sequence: CASSYSWGPNTGELFF.

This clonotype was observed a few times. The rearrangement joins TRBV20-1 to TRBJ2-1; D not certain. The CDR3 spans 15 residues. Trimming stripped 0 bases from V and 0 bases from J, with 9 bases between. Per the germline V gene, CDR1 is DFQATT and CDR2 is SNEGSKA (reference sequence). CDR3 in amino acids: CSARDPRSSYNEQFF. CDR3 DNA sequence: TGCAGTGCTAGAGATCCCCGGAGCTCCTACAATGAGCAGTTCTTC.

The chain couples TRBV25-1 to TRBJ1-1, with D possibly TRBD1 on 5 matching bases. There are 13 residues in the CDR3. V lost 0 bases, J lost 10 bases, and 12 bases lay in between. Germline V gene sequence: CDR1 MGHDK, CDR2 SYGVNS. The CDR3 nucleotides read TGTGCCAGCAGTGAATATATCGGGGCGGGAGCTTTCTTT. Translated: CASSEYIGAGAFF.